This T cell receptor beta chain was retrieved from a study of T cell repertoires in cytomegalovirus infection. V lost 5 bases to trimming and J lost 4 bases; unmatched junction nucleotides: 9. Looked up from germline, CDR1 is MGHRA and CDR2 is YSYEKL. The CDR3 covers 16 residues. MiXCR, applied by TCRdb to the reads, yields one record per CDR3 protein. The sample carries under 150,000 distinct CDR3 sequences, roughly a quarter recorded once. Points on this clonotype: Its antigen is not identified.

The chain carries TRBV4-1 and TRBJ1-4, with 8 bases identical to TRBD1. Sequencing input: PBMCs, sequenced either directly or after in vitro stimulation (not recorded which). This receptor was identified in a human donor in good health (CMV status not recorded). Some clones in this sample may be carry-over from other donors' samples. Here the CDR3 DNA reads TGCGCCAGCAGCTTCCGGACAGGGTCTTATAATGAAAAACTGTTTTTT. Translating it yields CASSFRTGSYNEKLFF.